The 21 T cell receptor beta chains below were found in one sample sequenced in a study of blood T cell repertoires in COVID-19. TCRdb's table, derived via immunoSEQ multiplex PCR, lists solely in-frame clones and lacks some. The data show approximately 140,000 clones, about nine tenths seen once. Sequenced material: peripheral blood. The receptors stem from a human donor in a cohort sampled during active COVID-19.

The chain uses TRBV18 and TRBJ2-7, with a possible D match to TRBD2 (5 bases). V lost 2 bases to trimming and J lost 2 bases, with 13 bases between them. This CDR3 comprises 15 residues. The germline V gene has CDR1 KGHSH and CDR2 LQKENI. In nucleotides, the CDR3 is TGTGCCAGCTCACCAGGCGGAGGAACGACCTACGAGCAGTACTTC. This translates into CASSPGGGTTYEQYF.

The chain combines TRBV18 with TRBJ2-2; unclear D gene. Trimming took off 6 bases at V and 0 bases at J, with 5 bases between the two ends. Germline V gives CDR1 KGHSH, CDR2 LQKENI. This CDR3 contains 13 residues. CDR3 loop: CASSPPNTGELFF. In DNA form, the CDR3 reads TGTGCCAGCTCCCCTCCGAACACCGGGGAGCTGTTTTTT.

This chain's CDR3 is CASSLPGQGVTPRGYTF. The CDR3 nucleotides read TGTGCCAGCAGTTTACCCGGACAGGGAGTAACCCCACGAGGCTACACCTTC. The chain has TRBV28 and TRBJ1-2; 8 bases are a match to TRBD1. CDR1 and CDR2 (germline): MDHEN, SYDVKM. V dropped 2 bases and J dropped 8; count of bases not matched to a gene: 16. This CDR3 is built from 17 residues.

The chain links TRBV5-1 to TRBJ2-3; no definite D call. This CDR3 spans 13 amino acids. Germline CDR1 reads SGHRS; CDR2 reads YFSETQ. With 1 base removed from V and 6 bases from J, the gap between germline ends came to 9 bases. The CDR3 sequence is CASSLTVADTQYF. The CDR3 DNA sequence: TGCGCCAGCAGCTTGACGGTTGCGGATACGCAGTATTTT. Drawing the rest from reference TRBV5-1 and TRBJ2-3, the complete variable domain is KAGVTQTPRYLIKTRGQQVTLSCSPISGHRSVSWYQQTPGQGLQFLFEYFSETQRNKGNFPGRFSGRQFSNSRSEMNVSTLELGDSALYLCASSLTVADTQYFGPGTRLTVL.

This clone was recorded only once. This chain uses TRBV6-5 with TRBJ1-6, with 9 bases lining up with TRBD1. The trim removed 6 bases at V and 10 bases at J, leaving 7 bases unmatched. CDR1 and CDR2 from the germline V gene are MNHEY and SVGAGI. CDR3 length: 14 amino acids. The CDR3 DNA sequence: TGTGCCAGCAGCCTCGACAGGGGGGAATCACCCCTCCACTTT. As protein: CASSLDRGESPLHF.

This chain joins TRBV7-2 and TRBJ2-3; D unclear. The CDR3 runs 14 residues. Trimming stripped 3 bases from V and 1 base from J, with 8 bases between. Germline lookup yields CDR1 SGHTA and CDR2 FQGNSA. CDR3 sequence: CASSFDLGTDTQYF. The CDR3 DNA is TGTGCCAGCAGCTTCGACTTAGGCACAGATACGCAGTATTTT.

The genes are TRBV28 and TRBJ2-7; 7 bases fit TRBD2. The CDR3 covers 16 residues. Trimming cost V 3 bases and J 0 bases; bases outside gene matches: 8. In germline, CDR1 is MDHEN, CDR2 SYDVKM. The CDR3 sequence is CASSFQAGYNSYEQYF. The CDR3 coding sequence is TGTGCCAGCAGTTTCCAAGCGGGGTATAACTCCTACGAGCAGTACTTC.

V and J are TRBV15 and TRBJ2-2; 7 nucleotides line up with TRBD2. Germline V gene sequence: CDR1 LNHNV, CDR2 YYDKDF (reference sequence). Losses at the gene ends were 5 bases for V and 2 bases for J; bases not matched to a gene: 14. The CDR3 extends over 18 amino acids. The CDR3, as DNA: TGTGCCACCAGCGGAAGTGCTAGCGGAGTCATTAACACCGGGGAGCTGTTTTTT. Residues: CATSGSASGVINTGELFF.

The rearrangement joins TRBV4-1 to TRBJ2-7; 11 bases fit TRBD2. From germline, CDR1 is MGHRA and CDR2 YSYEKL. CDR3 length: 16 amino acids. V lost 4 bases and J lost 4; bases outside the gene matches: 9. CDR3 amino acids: CASSPLLIAGGYEQYF. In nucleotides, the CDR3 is TGCGCCAGCAGCCCCTTGCTCATAGCGGGAGGGTACGAGCAGTACTTC.

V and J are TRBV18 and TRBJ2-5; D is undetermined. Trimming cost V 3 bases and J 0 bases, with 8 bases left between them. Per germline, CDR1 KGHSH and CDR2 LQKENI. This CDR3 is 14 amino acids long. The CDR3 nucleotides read TGTGCCAGCTCACCTCAGGTGAACCAAGAGACCCAGTACTTC. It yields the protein CASSPQVNQETQYF.

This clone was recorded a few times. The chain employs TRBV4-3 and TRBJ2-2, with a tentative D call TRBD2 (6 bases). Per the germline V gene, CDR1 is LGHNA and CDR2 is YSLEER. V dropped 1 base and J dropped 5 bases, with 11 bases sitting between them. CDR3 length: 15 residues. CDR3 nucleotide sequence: TGCGCCAGCAGCCAAGTTGTTGCGGGGACCGGGGAGCTGTTTTTT. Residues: CASSQVVAGTGELFF.

The CDR3 spells CASSAAAGGRKDTQYF. The CDR3, as DNA: TGTGCCAGTAGTGCTGCAGCGGGGGGCCGTAAAGATACGCAGTATTTT. This sequence joins TRBV19 and TRBJ2-3, with 9 bases lining up with TRBD2. Trimming cost V 5 bases and J 5 bases; bases outside gene matches: 11. CDR3 size: 16 residues. Germline V gene sequence: CDR1 LNHDA, CDR2 SQIVND (reference sequence).

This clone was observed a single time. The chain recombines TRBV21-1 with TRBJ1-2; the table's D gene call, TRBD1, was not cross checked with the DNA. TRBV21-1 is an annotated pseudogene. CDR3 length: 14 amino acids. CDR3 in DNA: TGTGCCAGCAGCAGCCCTCCAGGGCGGAATGGCTACACCTTC. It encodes CASSSPPGRNGYTF.

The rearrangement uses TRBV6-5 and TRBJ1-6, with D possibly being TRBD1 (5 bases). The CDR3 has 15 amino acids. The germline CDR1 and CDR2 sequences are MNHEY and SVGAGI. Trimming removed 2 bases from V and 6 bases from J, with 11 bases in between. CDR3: CASSYTARANSPLHF. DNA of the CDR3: TGTGCCAGCAGTTACACCGCCAGGGCTAATTCACCCCTCCACTTT.

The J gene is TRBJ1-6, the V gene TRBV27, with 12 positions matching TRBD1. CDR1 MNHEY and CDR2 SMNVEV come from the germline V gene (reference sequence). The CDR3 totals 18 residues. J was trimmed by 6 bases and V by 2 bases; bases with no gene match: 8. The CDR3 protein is CASSLGTGGHLPNSPLHF. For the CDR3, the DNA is TGTGCCAGCAGTTTAGGGACAGGGGGCCACCTGCCTAATTCACCCCTCCACTTT.

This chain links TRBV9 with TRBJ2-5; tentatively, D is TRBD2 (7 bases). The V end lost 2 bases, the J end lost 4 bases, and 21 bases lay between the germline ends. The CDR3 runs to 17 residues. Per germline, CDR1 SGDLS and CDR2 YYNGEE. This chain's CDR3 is CASSVGNQRGGRETQYF. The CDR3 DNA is TGTGCCAGCAGCGTTGGTAACCAGAGGGGGGGGCGAGAGACCCAGTACTTC.

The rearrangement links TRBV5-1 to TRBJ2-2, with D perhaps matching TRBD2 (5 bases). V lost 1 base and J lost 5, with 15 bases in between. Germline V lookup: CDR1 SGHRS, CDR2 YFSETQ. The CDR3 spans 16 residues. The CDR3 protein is CASSLNRLAGTGELFF. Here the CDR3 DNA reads TGCGCCAGCAGCTTGAATCGGCTAGCAGGAACCGGGGAGCTGTTTTTT.

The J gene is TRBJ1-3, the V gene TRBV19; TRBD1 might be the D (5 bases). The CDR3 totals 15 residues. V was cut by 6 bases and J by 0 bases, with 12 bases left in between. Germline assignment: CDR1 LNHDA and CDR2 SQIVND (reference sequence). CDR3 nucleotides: TGTGCCAGTAGCCAACAGGCCATCTCTGGAAACACCATATATTTT. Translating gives CASSQQAISGNTIYF.

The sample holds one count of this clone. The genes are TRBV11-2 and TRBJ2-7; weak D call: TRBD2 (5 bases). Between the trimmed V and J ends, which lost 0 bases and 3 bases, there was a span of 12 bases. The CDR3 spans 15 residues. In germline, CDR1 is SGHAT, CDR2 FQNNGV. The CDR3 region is CASSLDPRGYYEQYF. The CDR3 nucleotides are TGTGCCAGCAGCTTAGATCCACGAGGGTACTACGAGCAGTACTTC.

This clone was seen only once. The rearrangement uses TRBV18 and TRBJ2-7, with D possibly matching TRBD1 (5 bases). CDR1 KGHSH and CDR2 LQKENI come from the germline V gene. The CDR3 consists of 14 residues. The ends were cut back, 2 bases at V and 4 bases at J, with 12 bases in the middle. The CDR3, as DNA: TGTGCCAGCTCACCAGACAGACTCTTGTACGAGCAGTACTTC. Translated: CASSPDRLLYEQYF.

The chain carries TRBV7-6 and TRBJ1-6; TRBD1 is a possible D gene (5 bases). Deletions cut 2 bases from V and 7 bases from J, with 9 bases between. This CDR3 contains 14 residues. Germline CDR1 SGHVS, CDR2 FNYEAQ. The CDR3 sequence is CASSLLQENSPLHF. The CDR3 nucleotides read TGTGCCAGCAGCTTATTACAGGAGAATTCACCCCTCCACTTT.